The next 14 T cell receptor beta chains were all read from a single sample in a study of cytomegalovirus exposure and HLA in healthy donors. Generated by immunoSEQ multiplex PCR, the TCRdb table keeps only in-frame clones and is missing some. The sample comprises roughly 100,000 clones, approximately 90% of which are singletons, and roughly 4% rests with the top ten. The sequenced material came from PBMCs. The source of these receptors is a woman aged 18-29 years in good health and CMV-seropositive.

This clone showed up just a few times. This chain joins TRBV7-9 and TRBJ2-2; D gene ambiguous. V lost 7 bases, J lost 1 base, and 10 bases lay in between. The CDR3 runs 14 residues. Germline CDR1 SEHNR, CDR2 FQNEAQ (reference sequence). This CDR3 reads CASTQTGNTGELFF. CDR3 DNA sequence: TGTGCCAGCACTCAAACTGGGAACACCGGGGAGCTGTTTTTT. The full variable domain, its missing parts supplied by reference TRBV7-9 and TRBJ2-2, is DTGVSQNPRHKITKRGQNVTFRCDPISEHNRLYWYRQTLGQGPEFLTYFQNEAQLEKSRLLSDRFSAERPKGSFSTLEIQRTEQGDSAMYLCASTQTGNTGELFFGEGSRLTVL.

This clone was found a few times. CDR3 sequence reads: CASSSTAARTDTQYF. For the CDR3, the DNA is TGTGCCAGCAGTTCCACAGCGGCCCGCACAGATACGCAGTATTTT. The V and J genes are TRBV6-5 and TRBJ2-3, with D perhaps matching TRBD2 (5 bases). CDR3 length: 15 residues. Germline V gene sequence: CDR1 MNHEY, CDR2 SVGAGI. V lost 4 bases and J lost 1, with 12 bases in between.

The chain links TRBV5-1 to TRBJ2-5, with D maybe TRBD1 (6 bases). The CDR3 has 12 residues. Trimming removed 2 bases from V and 5 bases from J, with 7 bases in between. Germline assignment: CDR1 SGHRS and CDR2 YFSETQ. The CDR3 bases are TGCGCCAGCAGCTTTGGGGGCGAGACCCAGTACTTC. Amino acids: CASSFGGETQYF.

This clone appeared a single time. This chain joins TRBV5-4 and TRBJ2-5, with a possible D match to TRBD1 (5 bases). Germline V gives CDR1 SGHNT, CDR2 YYREEE (reference sequence). V was pared by 2 bases and J by 5 bases, with 13 bases between. The CDR3 has 14 residues. CDR3 residues: CASSFSQGRETQYF. As DNA, the CDR3 is TGTGCCAGCAGCTTTTCCCAGGGTCGGGAGACCCAGTACTTC. Full variable domain (missing parts from reference TRBV5-4 and TRBJ2-5): ETGVTQSPTHLIKTRGQQVTLRCSSQSGHNTVSWYQQALGQGPQFIFQYYREEENGRGNFPPRFSGLQFPNYSSELNVNALELDDSALYLCASSFSQGRETQYFGPGTRLLVL.

V is TRBV2 and J is TRBJ2-3; weak D call: TRBD2 (5 bases). The V and J ends lost 7 bases and 1 base respectively, with 18 bases between them. Germline CDR1 and CDR2: SNHLY and FYNNEI. The CDR3 contains 16 residues. CDR3: CASNYGILVGTDTQYF. The CDR3 DNA reads as TGTGCCAGCAATTACGGGATCCTAGTAGGCACAGATACGCAGTATTTT.

V and J are TRBV28 and TRBJ2-3, with 9 nucleotides matching TRBD2. This CDR3 comprises 15 residues. Germline V lookup: CDR1 MDHEN, CDR2 SYDVKM. The J segment lost 2 bases and the V segment lost 6 bases, leaving 6 bases of the junction unmatched. The CDR3 spells CASSLTSGYTDTQYF. The CDR3 nucleotides read TGTGCCAGCAGCTTGACTAGCGGCTACACAGATACGCAGTATTTT. Full variable domain (remainder filled in from reference TRBV28 and TRBJ2-3): DVKVTQSSRYLVKRTGEKVFLECVQDMDHENMFWYRQDPGLGLRLIYFSYDVKMKEKGDIPEGYSVSREKKERFSLILESASTNQTSMYLCASSLTSGYTDTQYFGPGTRLTVL.

This clone was seen just once. The rearrangement uses TRBV11-3 and TRBJ1-3, with 9 positions matching TRBD1. Germline lookup yields CDR1 SGHNT and CDR2 YENEEA. V lost 5 bases, J lost 8 bases, and 10 bases stayed unmatched. The CDR3 is made up of 15 amino acids. DNA of the CDR3: TGTGCCAGCAGCAGTAACAGGGGGCGCGCGGACACCATATATTTT. Protein product: CASSSNRGRADTIYF.

The chain has TRBV2 and TRBJ1-1; tentative D call: TRBD1 (5 bases). The CDR3 loop spans 13 amino acids. Trimming removed 6 bases at V and 1 base at J, with 9 bases between. Germline CDR1 SNHLY, CDR2 FYNNEI. In DNA, the CDR3 is TGTGCCAGCAGGCCCGACAGGAACACTGAAGCTTTCTTT. This sequence encodes CASRPDRNTEAFF.

The chain recombines TRBV19 with TRBJ1-1, with 7 bases fitting TRBD1. After removal of 2 bases from V and 3 bases from J, the junction contained 9 bases not matched to a gene. The germline V gene has CDR1 LNHDA and CDR2 SQIVND (reference sequence). The CDR3 length is 16 residues. CDR3 DNA: TGTGCCAGTAGTATATCTTTTCCAGGGGGAGACACTGAAGCTTTCTTT. Amino acids: CASSISFPGGDTEAFF. Together with reference TRBV19 and TRBJ1-1, the CDR3 gives the full variable domain: DGGITQSPKYLFRKEGQNVTLSCEQNLNHDAMYWYRQDPGQGLRLIYYSQIVNDFQKGDIAEGYSVSREKKESFPLTVTSAQKNPTAFYLCASSISFPGGDTEAFFGQGTRLTVV.

The chain carries TRBV2 and TRBJ2-7; D is perhaps TRBD1 (5 bases). CDR3 length: 11 residues. Trimming removed 7 bases at V and 4 bases at J, with 8 bases between. Germline CDR1 reads SNHLY; CDR2 reads FYNNEI. CDR3 in amino acids: CASMAGYEQYF. The CDR3 bases are TGTGCCAGCATGGCAGGGTACGAGCAGTACTTC.

This clone was seen a single time. The chain recombines TRBV28 with TRBJ1-1; the D is unclear. CDR3 length: 14 amino acids. Trimming pared 5 bases from V and 3 bases from J, leaving 13 bases between. CDR1 is MDHEN and CDR2 is SYDVKM in the germline V gene. CDR3 coding DNA: TGTGCCAGCAGTCTAAGTAGTGTCGACACTGAAGCTTTCTTT. Translating it yields CASSLSSVDTEAFF.

V and J are TRBV5-4 and TRBJ1-2, with 9 bases lining up with TRBD1. The trim removed 4 bases at V and 4 bases at J, leaving 5 bases unmatched. In germline, CDR1 is SGHNT, CDR2 YYREEE (reference sequence). The CDR3 spans 14 residues. CDR3 bases: TGTGCCAGCAGCCCGGGACAGGGTCTCTATGGCTACACCTTC. Protein product: CASSPGQGLYGYTF.

The J gene is TRBJ2-7, the V gene TRBV9, with 9 positions matching TRBD2. V dropped 0 bases and J dropped 4; count of bases not matched to a gene: 2. The CDR3 has 14 residues. Germline CDR1 is SGDLS and CDR2 is YYNGEE. The CDR3 sequence is CASSVDSGSYEQYF. CDR3 coding DNA: TGTGCCAGCAGCGTAGATAGCGGGAGTTACGAGCAGTACTTC.

The chain links TRBV7-2 to TRBJ1-2; D not resolved. CDR1 and CDR2 from the germline V gene are SGHTA and FQGNSA. The CDR3 totals 13 residues. Deletions cut 3 bases from V and 1 base from J, with 6 bases between. The CDR3 here is CASSFPSNYGYTF. The CDR3, as DNA: TGTGCCAGCAGCTTCCCCAGTAACTATGGCTACACCTTC.